This T cell receptor (beta chain) derives from a study of T-cell memory formation after mild COVID-19. Study background: Largely, TCR clusters stayed within a single donor.

In regard to this clonotype: Its specificity is unknown.

One entry per CDR3 protein, called by TCRdb with MiXCR from the 5' RACE reads. The repertoire holds roughly 560,000 distinct CDR3 sequences, about a fifth seen once, with around 12% in the top ten. The study's findings and limits: Whether second-wave clones peaking at day 37 were SARS-CoV-2 specific went unconfirmed. Clones that shrank (day 15 to 85) were balanced CD4/CD8, whereas later expanders leaned CD4+.

The TCR was taken from an adult woman who had mild COVID-19 (a few samples of this study predate the infection). Cell type and time point are not known. The sequencing sample was made of PBMCs or a T cell subset sorted from them (not recorded which).

For the CDR3, the DNA is TGTGCCATCAGTGAGTCGAGACTGATAAGAGGCTTAGGGAACACTGAAGCTTTCTTT. As protein: CAISESRLIRGLGNTEAFF. The chain links TRBV10-3 to TRBJ1-1, with D uncertain. The V end was cut by 0 bases, the J end by 1 base, with 21 bases between. In germline, CDR1 is ENHRY, CDR2 SYGVKD. There are 19 residues in the CDR3.